This T cell receptor (beta chain) was found in a study of blood T cells in healthy people across ages. A J-beta primer mix and a sample-barcoded 5' primer were used in a second PCR of roughly 7 to 12 cycles. TCRdb analysed the 5' RACE reads with MiXCR anew, one entry per CDR3 protein. Of approximately 1.5 million distinct CDR3 sequences in the sample, 40% to 45% were seen once. The CDR3 loop spans 15 amino acids. Germline-derived CDR1 and CDR2 are DFQATT and SNEGSKA (reference sequence). The junction had 4 bases not matched to a gene; V was cut back by 0 bases and J by 1 base. The TCR was taken from a woman between 18 and 29 years old in good health. Sequencing was done on a sample of blood. The chain has TRBV20-1 and TRBJ2-3, with 7 positions matching TRBD2. The DNA for the CDR3 is TGCAGTGCTAGAGATCCCACTAGCGGCACAGATACGCAGTATTTT. It translates to CSARDPTSGTDTQYF.